The entry below gives a single T cell receptor (beta chain) sequence along with its context. There is no known antigen for this receptor. No base quality information exists; no much larger clone differs at one position. This sample was taken from a study of cytomegalovirus exposure and HLA in healthy donors (dated by TCRdb to 2016 to 2017). Looking at the study overall: An earlier analysis of several hundred of the donors reported 250 to 350 Gb of sequence data and some 120 million unique TCR beta sequences from roughly 200 million T cells. An early release covering some 640 HLA-typed donors comprised 300 to 350 gigabases of sequencing data and around 80 million unique TCR sequences. Among the roughly 390 genotyped donors, approximately 81% belonged to the genetic ancestry cluster associated with self-reported Caucasian donors. The study aimed to test whether cataloging public T cell receptors could reveal signatures of past pathogen exposure. Using immunosequencing, the study profiled T cell repertoires from 666 subjects and related those repertoires to cytomegalovirus serostatus. In addition to the first cohort of roughly 670 subjects, a separate validation cohort of approximately 110 different subjects was used. The study combined high-throughput TCR immunosequencing, statistical association of individual TCRs with disease status, and machine learning to predict cytomegalovirus infection status. To study patterns of TCR occurrence, a later analysis re-analyzed previously published TCR beta repertoires from 550 to 800 donors and added high-resolution HLA genotyping. Rather than drawing on any new phenotypic data, the later analysis identified candidate immune exposures from TCR beta sequences and the way those sequences occurred across donors. An earlier analysis of approximately 580 of the donors used high-throughput TCR beta sequencing to judge whether each TCR beta V gene segment behaved as functional or pseudogenic. Donor age, sex, ethnicity and CMV serostatus were compiled together with the repertoire data. In a later genetic analysis, genome-wide SNP genotypes for about 55% of the 666 donors were used, and that subset was treated as a discovery cohort. Every repertoire in the discovery cohort had been generated on one and the same sequencing platform. Class I and class II HLA loci were covered by the typing at four-digit resolution. Typing coverage varied by locus: about 629-640 donors for A, B, C, DRB1 and DQB1; roughly 510 for DQA1; about 570 for DPA1; roughly 450 for DPB1. Roughly 5 DR-DQ haplotypes were treated as single units for association and clustering because of strong linkage in the cohort. Among 350 to 400 genotyped donors of the cohort, an average of around 240,000 unique TCR beta nucleotide sequences were sequenced per donor, around 20% of them non-productive. Here is what the overall study found, with its caveats: In a later analysis, HLA-associated TCR beta chains were found to be more clonally expanded and to have lower generation probabilities than equally common non-associated chains. An earlier analysis of around 600 of the donors showed that most TCR beta V segments appeared in productive rearrangements either about 87% or about 30% of the time, which broadly matched IMGT annotations. According to a later analysis, parvovirus B19, influenza, CMV and Epstein-Barr virus appeared linked to several top co-occurrence clusters. The 87-base-pair reads could not distinguish some IMGT-functional V segments, including TRBV6-2 and TRBV6-3, so those segments were excluded. HLA typing was unavailable for some donors at each locus, so association tests used only the typed subset. V-gene and J-gene trimming of TCR beta chains was associated with a missense DCLRE1C variant in a later genetic analysis, and the association was replicated in an independent cohort. A later analysis found that most CMV-associated TCR beta chains appeared HLA-restricted, with HLA associations seemingly driven largely by CMV exposure. A cluster of highly shared sequence variants was judged likely to represent a technical artifact of the sequencing pipeline. In the study, 150 to 200 TCR beta chains were listed as associated with cytomegalovirus. A later genetic analysis reported fewer N-insertions in productive TCRs among donors in an Asian-associated ancestry cluster than the roughly 720-donor mean. Across donors, most TCR sequences were observed very rarely, whereas some public TCRs were present in many individuals. A later analysis associated approximately 17,000 TCR beta sequences with specific HLA alleles at a false discovery rate of 0.05. CMV serostatus was the only immune exposure information available for the cohort. The presence/absence analyses assumed that sequencing depth was roughly uniform across donors, and that assumption may not be true. In vitro tests confirmed that a few of the cytomegalovirus-associated TCR beta chains recognize cytomegalovirus antigens. The authors suggested that the approach could potentially be extended to other disease states and immunological phenotypes. According to a later analysis, TCR association rates differed among HLA loci, with DRB1 alleles showing the most associated TCRs and HLA-C alleles showing the fewest. Linkage disequilibrium might explain the correlated functional status among segregating V segments, but an unknown experimental factor could not be ruled out. Because counts were too low, approximately 15 rarely observed V segments, including chromosome 9 orphons, were excluded from the earlier analysis of a few hundred of the donors. Only TCR beta chains were sequenced in this cohort, and the absence of alpha or paired-chain data limited detectable features. A further reported finding was that TCR beta sequences accurately predicted the HLA-A and HLA-B alleles for most subjects in the first cohort. When HLA alleles, especially DR and DQ, strongly co-occurred, attributing TCR associations to individual alleles was difficult. The classifier was reported to diagnose cytomegalovirus status with high specificity and sensitivity in both the original cohort and the validation cohort.

In total, 666 healthy bone marrow donors made up the cohort. All cohort members were sampled while nominally healthy, although unrecorded immune exposures were likely present. The donor was CMV seronegative and belonged to the group of 350 to 400 seronegative cohort members. Every donor gave a peripheral blood sample, and the peripheral blood mononuclear cells from that sample were used for TCR beta sequencing. The Qiagen DNeasy Blood Extraction Kit was used to extract genomic DNA from the blood cell samples. Libraries were constructed by the immunoSEQ multiplex PCR assay. A mixture of 60 forward primers for TCR Vbeta segments and 13 reverse primers for TCR Jbeta segments was used in the multiplex PCR. The CDR3 region of rearranged TCR beta genes was amplified from genomic DNA with a multiplex PCR assay. The Illumina HiSeq System was used to sequence the amplified TCR beta libraries as 87-base-pair reads. In the authors' own workflow: A later analysis counted approximately 84 million unique TCR beta chains across the 550 to 800 repertoires, and about 10 million of these chains were shared by at least two donors. A nearest-neighbor algorithm error-corrected the raw reads and collapsed the reads into unique sequences, merging closely related sequences to remove PCR and sequencing errors. Alignment of CDR3 sequences to IMGT reference sequences was used to assign V, D and J gene segments. For a sequence to be retained, a match of at least six nucleotides was required to both a V gene segment and a J gene segment. Rearrangements were classified as productive when the CDR3 lacked stop codons and remained in frame with V and J, and all other rearrangements were classified as non-productive. CDR3 was defined according to IMGT convention as the region running from the second conserved V-encoded cysteine to the conserved J-encoded phenylalanine. The earlier analysis of 500 to 600 of the donors excluded sequences that lacked an unambiguous match to a single V gene segment. An earlier analysis of a few hundred of the donors classified V segments as functional when productive rearrangements were above 56.7% and as segregating when the standard deviation between donors was above 5%. A statistical classification framework was built for diagnosing cytomegalovirus status from the catalog of TCR beta chain sequences. A later analysis assigned V and J genes by comparing TCR nucleotide sequences with IMGT/GENE-DB human TR gene sequences. In a later analysis, CDR3 sequences and most-parsimonious VDJ recombination scenarios were assigned using the TCRdist pipeline. In a later analysis, every TCR beta chain was defined by the combination of its CDR3 amino acid sequence and its V-gene family, and reads without a unique V-gene family were dropped. In a later analysis, nearly 600 highly shared, low-generation-probability nucleotide sequences were removed to address suspected cross-contamination and a sequencing artifact. For each public chain, a later analysis derived a clonal expansion index from normalized ranks of inferred template counts within each repertoire. A later analysis computed generation probabilities with a VDJ recombination model fitted to out-of-frame rearrangements, and checked the results against IGoR. Hypergeometric tests were used in a later analysis to score TCR-TCR, TCR-HLA and TCR-CMV co-occurrence, with a repertoire-size bias correction applied to the TCR pairs. False discovery rates were estimated in a later analysis by permuting HLA or CMV assignments 20 times. In a later analysis, co-occurring TCRs were grouped using DBSCAN, and TCRdist sequence similarity was added for clustering within HLA-allele-positive subsets. Co-occurrence clustering excluded repertoires with fewer than 30,000 or more than 120,000 public chains, plus five with anomalous nucleotide sharing. This immuneACCESS table, as held by TCRdb, lists in-frame sequences with V and J called but not all clones. Of the missing ones, under half trace to an unresolved V gene in checked studies; the others have no known cause. V, J and clone size derive from that table, while D and trimming were established from the DNA sequence. The sample table holds about 150,000 clones, of which 75% to 80% were seen once. Of the sample, less than 5% falls within the top ten clones.

Cut back by 4 bases and 0 bases, the V and J ends lie 5 bases apart. The cysteine opens and the phenylalanine closes a CDR3 of 12 amino acids. Only the CDR3 portion is preserved as DNA: 36 bases, with reading frame beginning at the first base. The germline V gene sets CDR1 to SGHRS and CDR2 to YFSETQ. The sequence was obtained from a male donor in good health and CMV-seronegative. Sequenced material: PBMCs. This sequence uses TRBV5-1 and TRBJ2-7; the D gene cannot be named for sure. The CDR3 has the sequence CASSPGSYEQYF. The base sequence is TGCGCCAGCAGCCCGGGCTCCTACGAGCAGTACTTC. The CDR3, completed at both ends by the reference TRBV5-1 and TRBJ2-7 genes, gives the full variable domain KAGVTQTPRYLIKTRGQQVTLSCSPISGHRSVSWYQQTPGQGLQFLFEYFSETQRNKGNFPGRFSGRQFSNSRSEMNVSTLELGDSALYLCASSPGSYEQYFGPGTRLTVT.